Given below is one T cell receptor (beta chain) in context. The sample comes from a study of blood T cell repertoires in COVID-19. Study in general: Some COVID-19 samples were acute and others convalescent; all came from the United States, Italy and Spain. Nucleic acid was either cDNA or gDNA, and it came from T cells, B-cell-depleted T cells, or PBMCs.

Deletions cut 2 bases from V and 5 bases from J, with 12 bases between. The length of the CDR3 is 14 residues. Germline V gene data show CDR1 as MDHEN and CDR2 as SYDVKM. The authors' processing: Amplification with reference gene primers provided the estimates of nucleated cell counts. Using immunoSEQ multiplex PCR, the repertoire was profiled, and TCRdb retains in-frame clones only, with some absent. That table supplies the V and J calls and clone size; D and trimming were determined from the DNA. The sample holds more than 85,000 clones, 88% seen once. The source of this sequence is a woman between 55 and 75 years old with acute or convalescent COVID-19. The sequencing sample was made of peripheral blood. This rearrangement joins TRBV28 to TRBJ1-1, with D possibly being TRBD1 (5 bases). The CDR3 nucleotides read TGTGCCAGCAGTTTACAGGGTGGGGAAACTGAAGCTTTCTTT. Translation: CASSLQGGETEAFF.